Each of the 5 T cell receptor beta chains below was sequenced from the same sample in a study of Graves' ophthalmopathy and Graves' hyperthyroidism. Amplifying from RNA transcripts, the study obtained TCR beta CDR3 regions. An initial RT-PCR round employing HTBI primers preceded a second-round multiplex PCR. Each CDR3 protein gets one entry after TCRdb re-called the multiplex PCR reads with MiXCR. The profile shows about 740,000 distinct CDR3 sequences, 40% of them singletons. The sequenced material came from peripheral blood. The source is an adult man with Graves' ophthalmopathy.

This sequence joins TRBV19 and TRBJ2-7; possibly TRBD2 for D (5 bases). The germline V gene has CDR1 LNHDA and CDR2 SQIVND (reference sequence). The V gene lost 1 base and the J gene lost 0 bases, with 7 bases spanning the gap. The CDR3 extends over 14 amino acids. CDR3 residues: CASSIARDSYEQYF. CDR3 coding DNA: TGTGCCAGTAGTATAGCACGGGACTCCTACGAGCAGTACTTC.

This clonotype was observed a few times. The rearrangement uses TRBV29-1 and TRBJ2-2; 9 nucleotides line up with TRBD1. This CDR3 has 14 amino acids. The J segment lost 5 bases and the V segment lost 5 bases, leaving 6 bases of the junction unmatched. Germline CDR1 SQVTM, CDR2 ANQGSEA. The CDR3 DNA follows: TGCAGCGTTACAGGGGGCCTGACGACCGGGGAGCTGTTTTTT. It codes for CSVTGGLTTGELFF.

Many counts were recorded for this clonotype. The rearrangement links TRBV7-3 to TRBJ1-1; 10 bases are shared with TRBD1. Germline CDR1 and CDR2: SGHTA and FQGTGA. Unmatched junction bases numbered 3, after V lost 5 bases and J lost 0 bases. The CDR3 spans 15 residues. As DNA, the CDR3 is TGTGCCAGCAGCCCGACAGGGGGCTTGAACACTGAAGCTTTCTTT. This translates into CASSPTGGLNTEAFF.

V usage is TRBV19 and J usage is TRBJ1-5; no clear D. The length of the CDR3 is 13 residues. Per germline, CDR1 LNHDA and CDR2 SQIVND (reference sequence). Trimming took 6 bases from V and 5 from J, leaving 11 bases between them. CDR3 protein: CASSPEGDQPQHF. The CDR3 DNA follows: TGTGCCAGTAGCCCTGAGGGAGATCAGCCCCAGCATTTT.

This clonotype was seen more than once but under ten times. The chain links TRBV20-1 to TRBJ2-5; D gene uncertain. CDR3 length: 13 amino acids. V was trimmed by 3 bases and J by 0 bases, leaving 8 bases between them. The germline CDR1 and CDR2 sequences are DFQATT and SNEGSKA (reference sequence). CDR3 DNA sequence: TGCAGTGCTAGGGTATCTAACCAAGAGACCCAGTACTTC. The encoded protein is CSARVSNQETQYF.